Sequencing of this T cell receptor (beta chain) was carried out in a study of blood T cell repertoires in COVID-19 (dated by TCRdb to 2020 to 2022). Study-wide context: Samples from collaborators originated in the United States, Italy and Spain and spanned both the acute and convalescent phases of COVID-19. The material from the prospective study consisted of cDNA or gDNA derived from T cells, B-cell-depleted T cells, or PBMCs. Deeply sampled blood TCRbeta repertoires from subjects exposed to, actively infected with, or recovered from COVID-19 were included in the dataset. The repertoires were released in a freely available public database intended as a resource for research on the immune response to SARS-CoV-2. The samples were drawn from the first 160 participants of the ongoing ImmuneRACE study and from 1,254 subjects provided by 6 global collaborators. The sample metadata nearly always contained a de-identified subject ID, COVID-19 status, age in years and sex. Where HLA class I and class II types were available, the types were taken from metadata supplied by the sample provider, not from assay-based typing. Points the paper makes about the study in general: The amount of clinical and demographic metadata varied by source and participant and was provided uncurated.

Based on the germline V gene, the CDR1 and CDR2 sequences are SGHDN and FVKESK. The junction carries 7 bases between V and J, which are trimmed by 0 bases and 3 bases respectively. Taken from cysteine to phenylalanine, the CDR3 has 14 residues. Of the read, only the CDR3 DNA is kept; its 42 bases are in frame from base 1. About this clone itself: The antigen it binds to is not known. No per-base quality is available; no much larger clone lies one base away.

TCRbeta CDR3 regions were amplified from genomic DNA using the immunoSEQ Assay, a bias-controlled multiplex PCR. In the original analysis: Nucleated cell counts per sample were estimated from amplification of reference gene primers within the assay. To quantify the absolute abundance of each unique TCRbeta CDR3 rearrangement, sequence reads were collapsed and filtered. For each sample, productive Simpson clonality was calculated as the square root of Simpson's diversity index across productive rearrangements. TCRdb limited this immuneACCESS table to in-frame rearrangements with V and J called. A share of clones is missing; checked studies link under half to unresolved V genes, and the rest is unexplained. The V and J calls and clone size are taken from that table; D and trimming were inferred from the DNA. This sample comprises about 100,000 clones, around 88% of them detected only once. 5% of the sample rests with the top ten.

Each collaborating institution followed its own protocols to collect whole blood in K2EDTA tubes. Collaborator samples were shipped for TCRbeta analysis as frozen whole blood, isolated PBMCs, or DNA extracted from either sample type. This chain joins TRBV14 to TRBJ2-3, with TRBD1 as a weak D call on 6 bases. Sequencing was carried out using peripheral blood. This clonotype was sampled from a human donor in a cohort sampled during active COVID-19. The CDR3 here reads CASSQDRGTDTQYF. DNA sequence: TGTGCCAGCAGCCAAGACAGGGGAACAGATACGCAGTATTTT.